A selection of T cell receptor beta chains follows, all from one sample in a study of cytomegalovirus exposure and HLA in healthy donors. TCRdb's copy holds only in-frame clones and misses some; the assay was immunoSEQ multiplex PCR. Altogether about 120,000 clones are present, roughly 86% being singletons, with the ten largest covering around 1.8%. Sequencing input: PBMCs. The receptors stem from a man aged 18 to 29 in good health and CMV-seronegative. Both conserved end residues are part of each CDR3. The order of the fields is D gene, J gene, V gene, clone size, CDR3 protein, CDR3 DNA. A D gene is named only where the DNA matches it firmly. Not all rows give a size; the values are once, few, many and, for expanded clones, a class.

d_call: TRBD1
j_call: TRBJ2-2
v_call: TRBV6-5
clone_size: .
cdr3_aa: CASSYLGQGDTGELFF
cdr3_nt: TGTGCCAGCAGTTACCTGGGACAGGGAGACACCGGGGAGCTGTTTTTT

d_call: .
j_call: TRBJ2-3
v_call: TRBV7-7
clone_size: .
cdr3_aa: CASSPGLGVTDTQYF
cdr3_nt: TGTGCCAGCAGCCCGGGACTTGGTGTGACAGATACGCAGTATTTT

d_call: TRBD1
j_call: TRBJ2-6
v_call: TRBV7-2
clone_size: .
cdr3_aa: CASSRTTGGSGANVLTF
cdr3_nt: TGTGCCAGCAGCCGCACAACAGGGGGGTCTGGGGCCAACGTCCTGACTTTC

d_call: .
j_call: TRBJ2-7
v_call: TRBV6-1
clone_size: .
cdr3_aa: CATTAGRYYEQYF
cdr3_nt: TGTGCCACCACGGCAGGGCGGTACTACGAGCAGTACTTC

d_call: .
j_call: TRBJ1-5
v_call: TRBV9
clone_size: .
cdr3_aa: CASSVDWTDNQPQHF
cdr3_nt: TGTGCCAGCAGCGTAGACTGGACAGACAATCAGCCCCAGCATTTT

d_call: TRBD1
j_call: TRBJ2-6
v_call: TRBV18
clone_size: few
cdr3_aa: CASKTGDSGANVLTF
cdr3_nt: TGTGCCAGTAAGACAGGGGACTCTGGGGCCAACGTCCTGACTTTC

d_call: .
j_call: TRBJ1-1
v_call: TRBV10-3
clone_size: .
cdr3_aa: CAISSRGGGTEAFF
cdr3_nt: TGTGCCATTTCGTCCCGTGGGGGAGGCACTGAAGCTTTCTTT

d_call: .
j_call: TRBJ1-1
v_call: TRBV6-6
clone_size: few
cdr3_aa: CASSYSKGTEAFF
cdr3_nt: TGTGCCAGCAGTTACTCGAAGGGGACTGAAGCTTTCTTT

d_call: TRBD1
j_call: TRBJ1-1
v_call: TRBV19
clone_size: .
cdr3_aa: CASRIGTGGTEAFF
cdr3_nt: TGTGCCAGTAGGATCGGGACAGGGGGGACCGAAGCTTTCTTT

d_call: .
j_call: TRBJ1-3
v_call: TRBV6-5
clone_size: .
cdr3_aa: CASRATAGAGNTIYF
cdr3_nt: TGTGCCAGCAGAGCTACAGCGGGAGCTGGAAACACCATATATTTT

d_call: .
j_call: TRBJ2-7
v_call: TRBV6-5
clone_size: .
cdr3_aa: CACGPDEQYF
cdr3_nt: TGTGCCTGTGGCCCCGACGAGCAGTACTTC

d_call: .
j_call: TRBJ2-2
v_call: TRBV10-2
clone_size: .
cdr3_aa: CASRATNGGNTGELFF
cdr3_nt: TGCGCCAGCAGGGCCACTAACGGGGGGAACACCGGGGAGCTGTTTTTT

d_call: TRBD1
j_call: TRBJ2-5
v_call: TRBV9
clone_size: few
cdr3_aa: CASSQGQGRQETQYF
cdr3_nt: TGTGCCAGCAGCCAGGGACAGGGGAGGCAAGAGACCCAGTACTTC

d_call: TRBD2
j_call: TRBJ2-2
v_call: TRBV5-1
clone_size: .
cdr3_aa: CASSPSGGTGELFF
cdr3_nt: TGCGCCAGCAGCCCCAGCGGGGGGACCGGGGAGCTGTTTTTT

d_call: .
j_call: TRBJ1-2
v_call: TRBV9
clone_size: .
cdr3_aa: CASSALRTVNYGYTF
cdr3_nt: TGTGCCAGCAGCGCCTTAAGGACAGTCAACTATGGCTACACCTTC

d_call: TRBD1
j_call: TRBJ2-7
v_call: TRBV9
clone_size: .
cdr3_aa: CASSAPGTGIDEQYF
cdr3_nt: TGTGCCAGCAGCGCCCCCGGGACAGGGATCGACGAGCAGTACTTC